The present T cell receptor beta chain was sequenced within a study of T cells in Graves' hyperthyroidism and ophthalmopathy. Ophthalmopathy in the patients scored at least 3 on Clinical Activity Score and at least 4 on NOSPECS grade, lasting under 3 months. Amplified regions were TCR beta CDR3 sequences from RNA transcripts. HTBI primers were employed in a first-round RT-PCR of the TCR CDR3. TCRdb passed the multiplex PCR reads through MiXCR, listing each CDR3 protein once. Of about 250,000 distinct CDR3 sequences listed, around 26% are singletons. This clonotype was seen ten or more times. Germline V lookup: CDR1 MDHEN, CDR2 SYDVKM. The CDR3 spans 15 residues. V was cut by 4 bases and J by 1 base, with 14 bases left in between.

The sequence was obtained from a woman in her thirties or forties with Graves' ophthalmopathy. The sequenced sample consisted of blood. This chain connects TRBV28 to TRBJ2-7, with D perhaps matching TRBD1 (5 bases). In nucleotides, the CDR3 is TGTGCCAGCAGTTACCCGGACATGAGTTCCTACGAGCAGTACTTC. This sequence encodes CASSYPDMSSYEQYF.